These 3 T cell receptor beta chains originate from one sample sequenced in a study of CD8 T cells in Susac syndrome. Random hexamers served to reverse transcribe roughly 0.5 to 1 ug RNA. TCRdb passed the immunoSEQ multiplex PCR reads through MiXCR, listing each CDR3 protein once. Of some 110,000 distinct CDR3 sequences detected, 96% appear once; the ten largest clones hold approximately 0.15%. Sequencing input: CD4+ T cells from PBMCs. The receptors stem from a human donor with Susac syndrome.

J is TRBJ1-4 and V is TRBV7-9; TRBD1 matches at 7 bases. V lost 5 bases to trimming and J lost 3 bases; unmatched junction nucleotides: 6. This CDR3 contains 15 residues. Germline CDR1 SEHNR, CDR2 FQNEAQ (reference sequence). For the CDR3, the DNA is TGTGCCAGCAGCCTCAAGGGACAGCCTAATGAAAAACTGTTTTTT. The encoded protein is CASSLKGQPNEKLFF. The variable domain in full, completed from reference TRBV7-9 and TRBJ1-4, reads DTGVSQNPRHKITKRGQNVTFRCDPISEHNRLYWYRQTLGQGPEFLTYFQNEAQLEKSRLLSDRFSAERPKGSFSTLEIQRTEQGDSAMYLCASSLKGQPNEKLFFGSGTQLSVL.

The CDR3 DNA follows: TGCAGCGTTGACCGGCAGGGGGAGGGCTACACCTTC. Amino acids: CSVDRQGEGYTF. The rearrangement links TRBV29-1 to TRBJ1-2; 7 nucleotides match TRBD1. This CDR3 is built from 12 residues. V dropped 3 bases and J dropped 8; count of bases not matched to a gene: 6. In germline, CDR1 is SQVTM, CDR2 ANQGSEA.

The V call is TRBV2, the J call TRBJ2-5; either TRBD1 or TRBD2 may supply D (5 bases each). The germline V gene has CDR1 SNHLY and CDR2 FYNNEI. The CDR3 is made up of 16 amino acids. Deletions cut 3 bases from V and 5 bases from J, with 19 bases between. This chain's CDR3 is CASSERGTGFKETQYF. The CDR3 DNA follows: TGTGCCAGCAGTGAGAGAGGGACCGGGTTTAAGGAGACCCAGTACTTC. Full variable domain (rest looked up from reference TRBV2 and TRBJ2-5): EPEVTQTPSHQVTQMGQEVILRCVPISNHLYFYWYRQILGQKVEFLVSFYNNEISEKSEIFDDQFSVERPDGSNFTLKIRSTKLEDSAMYFCASSERGTGFKETQYFGPGTRLLVL.